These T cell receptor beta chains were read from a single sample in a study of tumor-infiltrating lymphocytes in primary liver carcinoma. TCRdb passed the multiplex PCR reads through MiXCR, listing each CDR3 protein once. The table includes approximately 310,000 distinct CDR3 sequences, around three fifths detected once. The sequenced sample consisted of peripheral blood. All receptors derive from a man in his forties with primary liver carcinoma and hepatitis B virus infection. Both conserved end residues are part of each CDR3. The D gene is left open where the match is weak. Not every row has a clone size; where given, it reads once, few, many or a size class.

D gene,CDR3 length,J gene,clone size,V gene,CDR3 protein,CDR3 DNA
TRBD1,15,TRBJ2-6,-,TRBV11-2,CASIPQGHGANFLTF,TGTGCCAGCATCCCACAGGGGCATGGTGCCAACTTCCTGACTTTC
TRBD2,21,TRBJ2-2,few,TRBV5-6,CASSFLMGTPGTSGYTGELFF,TGTGCCAGCAGCTTTTTGATGGGTACCCCCGGGACTAGCGGATACACCGGGGAGCTGTTTTTT
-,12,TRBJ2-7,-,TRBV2,CASKPGAHEQYF,TGTGCCAGCAAGCCAGGGGCCCACGAGCAGTACTTC
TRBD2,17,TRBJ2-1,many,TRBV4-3,CASSQEEGLAGYNEQFF,TGCGCCAGCAGCCAAGAAGAGGGTCTAGCGGGATACAATGAGCAGTTCTTC
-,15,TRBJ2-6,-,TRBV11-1,CARSLGPAGANVLTF,TGTGCGAGGAGCTTGGGCCCAGCTGGGGCCAACGTCCTGACTTTC
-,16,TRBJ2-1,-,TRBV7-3,CASSLNGPNSYNEQFF,TGTGCCAGCAGCTTAAACGGCCCAAACTCCTACAATGAGCAGTTCTTC
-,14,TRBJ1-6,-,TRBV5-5,CASRTGGGDSPLHF,TGTGCCAGCAGGACTGGGGGTGGGGATTCACCCCTCCATTTT
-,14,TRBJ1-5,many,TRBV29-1,CSEKNRDSNQPQHF,TGCAGCGAGAAAAACAGAGATAGCAATCAGCCCCAGCATTTT
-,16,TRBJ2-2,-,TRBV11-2,CASSLDGAGNTGEPFF,TGTGCCAGCAGCTTAGATGGCGCCGGAAACACCGGGGAGCCGTTTTTT
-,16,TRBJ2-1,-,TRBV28,CASSSAKWGPYNEQFF,TGTGCCAGCAGTTCAGCGAAATGGGGCCCCTACAATGAGCAGTTCTTC
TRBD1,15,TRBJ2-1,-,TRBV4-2,CASSQTGGQSNDQFF,TGTGCTAGCAGCCAGACAGGGGGGCAGAGCAATGATCAGTTCTTC
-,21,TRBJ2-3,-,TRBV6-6,CASSFPPTGHGTNGFSDTQYF,TGTGCCAGCAGTTTCCCACCGACAGGGCACGGGACTAACGGTTTCTCGGATACGCAGTATTTT
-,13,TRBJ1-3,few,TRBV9,CASSDRVGNTIYF,TGTGCCAGCAGCGACAGGGTGGGAAACACCATATATTTT
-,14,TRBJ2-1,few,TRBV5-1,CASSRSGTGNEQFF,TGCGCCAGCAGCCGAAGCGGAACAGGCAATGAGCAGTTCTTC
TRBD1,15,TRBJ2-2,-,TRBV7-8,CASNLVRTGTWELFF,TGTGCCAGCAACTTAGTGAGGACAGGGACCTGGGAGCTGTTTTTT
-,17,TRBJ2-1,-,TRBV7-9,CASSLALRGGPYNEQFF,TGTGCCAGCAGCTTAGCGCTCCGAGGGGGTCCCTACAATGAGCAGTTCTTC
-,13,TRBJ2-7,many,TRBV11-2,CASSPGLFYEQYF,TGTGCCAGCAGCCCCGGACTATTCTACGAGCAGTACTTC
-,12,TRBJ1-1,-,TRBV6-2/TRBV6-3,CASGTRNSEAFF,TGTGCCAGCGGGACACGTAACTCCGAAGCTTTCTTT
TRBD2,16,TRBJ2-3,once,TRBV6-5,CASSFALAGVGGTQYF,TGTGCCAGCAGTTTTGCGCTAGCGGGAGTTGGAGGTACGCAGTATTTT
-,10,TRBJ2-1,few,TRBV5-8,CASVSHEQFF,TGTGCCAGCGTATCACATGAGCAGTTCTTC
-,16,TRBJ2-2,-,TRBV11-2,CTSSLGGPGVTGELFF,TGCACCAGCAGCTTAGGGGGGCCAGGGGTCACCGGAGAGCTGTTTTTT
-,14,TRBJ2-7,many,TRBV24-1,CATSRGKSSYEQYF,TGTGCCACCAGTCGCGGGAAGAGCTCCTACGAGCAGTACTTC
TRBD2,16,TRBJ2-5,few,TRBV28,CASSSPGLAGAETQYF,TGTGCCAGCAGTTCTCCTGGACTAGCGGGAGCGGAGACCCAGTACTTC
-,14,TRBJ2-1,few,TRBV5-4,CASRLLGAYGEQFF,TGTGCCAGCAGGCTCCTTGGGGCGTACGGGGAGCAGTTCTTC
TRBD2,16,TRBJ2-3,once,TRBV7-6,CASSPLAGGITDTQYF,TGTGCCAGTAGCCCCCTAGCGGGAGGGATCACAGATACGCAGTATTTT
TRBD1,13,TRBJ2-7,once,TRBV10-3,CAIKIQAGGEQYF,TGTGCCATCAAGATACAGGCAGGGGGCGAGCAGTACTTC
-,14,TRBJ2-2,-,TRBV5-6,CASSPTGRTGELSF,TGTGCCAGCAGTCCAACGGGGCGTACCGGGGAGCTGTCTTTT
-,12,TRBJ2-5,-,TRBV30,CAQDYTRETQYF,TGTGCCCAGGACTACACACGGGAGACCCAGTACTTC
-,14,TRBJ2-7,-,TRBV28,CASSRPPDNYEQYF,TGTGCCAGCAGTCGCCCCCCGGACAACTACGAGCAGTACTTC
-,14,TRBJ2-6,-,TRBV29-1,CSVAAVSGPNVVTF,TGCAGCGTTGCAGCAGTATCTGGGCCCAACGTCGTGACTTTC
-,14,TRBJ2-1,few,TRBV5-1,CASSRERNYNEQFF,TGCGCCAGCAGCCGAGAGCGGAACTACAATGAGCAGTTCTTC
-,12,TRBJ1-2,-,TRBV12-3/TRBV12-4,CASSSQDNGYTF,TGTGCCAGCAGTTCGCAGGACAATGGCTACACCTTC
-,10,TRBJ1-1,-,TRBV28,CASMHREAFF,TGTGCCAGCATGCATAGGGAAGCTTTCTTT
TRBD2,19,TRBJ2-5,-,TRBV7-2,CASSSGWGLAGGPRETQYF,TGTGCCAGCAGCTCCGGGTGGGGACTAGCGGGAGGGCCGAGAGAGACCCAGTACTTC